This is a list of T cell receptor beta chains from one sample in a study of control samples from healthy donors and cancer patients. Sequencing was performed with immunoSEQ multiplex PCR; in TCRdb, only in-frame clones are kept and a portion is missing. The sample includes 79,000 or so clones, roughly nine tenths seen only once; the top ten take 9.5% to 10%. The sample comprised PBMCs. These TCRs come from a woman aged 45-59 years with colorectal cancer. Both conserved end residues are part of each CDR3. Fields, in order: J gene, clone size, V gene, D gene, CDR3 length, CDR3 DNA, CDR3 protein. D genes are given only for firm matches. Clone size is stated in some rows and not others, as once, few, many or a class when expanded.

J gene: TRBJ2-5
clone size: .
V gene: TRBV19
D gene: .
CDR3 length: 14
CDR3 DNA: TGTGCCAGTAGTTACGGGGGCATCCAAGAGACCCAGTACTTC
CDR3 protein: CASSYGGIQETQYF

J gene: TRBJ1-5
clone size: .
V gene: TRBV6-2/TRBV6-3
D gene: TRBD1
CDR3 length: 15
CDR3 DNA: TGTGCCAGCAGTTACTCCCGGGACAGTAATCAGCCCCAGCATTTT
CDR3 protein: CASSYSRDSNQPQHF

J gene: TRBJ2-3
clone size: .
V gene: TRBV5-4
D gene: .
CDR3 length: 16
CDR3 DNA: TGTGCCAGCAGCAAGAGGCAGGGGCTGGGGACAGATACGCAGTATTTT
CDR3 protein: CASSKRQGLGTDTQYF

J gene: TRBJ2-3
clone size: .
V gene: TRBV7-3
D gene: TRBD2
CDR3 length: 13
CDR3 DNA: TGTGCCAGCAGCCAACTAGCGGCGAGCCAGCAGTATTTT
CDR3 protein: CASSQLAASQQYF

J gene: TRBJ1-3
clone size: .
V gene: TRBV25-1
D gene: .
CDR3 length: 14
CDR3 DNA: TGTGCCAGCGGCTGGGCAGGGGCTGGAAACACCATATATTTT
CDR3 protein: CASGWAGAGNTIYF

J gene: TRBJ2-2
clone size: .
V gene: TRBV6-2/TRBV6-3
D gene: TRBD1
CDR3 length: 17
CDR3 DNA: TGTGCCAGCAGTTACCCGGGACAGGGGGCTAGGACCGGGGAGCTGTTTTTT
CDR3 protein: CASSYPGQGARTGELFF

J gene: TRBJ1-1
clone size: .
V gene: TRBV28
D gene: .
CDR3 length: 14
CDR3 DNA: TGTGCCAGCAGCCCAACAGGGTTCGGCACTGAAGCTTTCTTT
CDR3 protein: CASSPTGFGTEAFF

J gene: TRBJ1-1
clone size: once
V gene: TRBV10-2
D gene: .
CDR3 length: 13
CDR3 DNA: TGCGCCAGCAGGGACAGAGAGTACACTGAAGCTTTCTTT
CDR3 protein: CASRDREYTEAFF

J gene: TRBJ2-1
clone size: .
V gene: TRBV5-5
D gene: .
CDR3 length: 13
CDR3 DNA: TGTGCCAGCAGCTTGGAGCAATACAATGAGCAGTTCTTC
CDR3 protein: CASSLEQYNEQFF

J gene: TRBJ2-5
clone size: .
V gene: TRBV13
D gene: .
CDR3 length: 13
CDR3 DNA: TGTGCCAGCAGCCCCGGGGGTCGGGAGACCCAGTACTTC
CDR3 protein: CASSPGGRETQYF

J gene: TRBJ2-1
clone size: .
V gene: TRBV7-9
D gene: TRBD2
CDR3 length: 17
CDR3 DNA: TGTGCCAGCAGCTCTTCCCTCCTAGCGGGGGACTACAATGAGCAGTTCTTC
CDR3 protein: CASSSSLLAGDYNEQFF

J gene: TRBJ1-5
clone size: few
V gene: TRBV10-2
D gene: TRBD1
CDR3 length: 14
CDR3 DNA: TGCGCCAGCTCCGGGACAGGGGAGGCTCAGCCCCAGCATTTT
CDR3 protein: CASSGTGEAQPQHF

J gene: TRBJ2-2
clone size: few
V gene: TRBV18
D gene: .
CDR3 length: 14
CDR3 DNA: TGTGCCAGCTACAGGGCTACGAACACCGGGGAGCTGTTTTTT
CDR3 protein: CASYRATNTGELFF

J gene: TRBJ2-2
clone size: .
V gene: TRBV12-5
D gene: .
CDR3 length: 16
CDR3 DNA: TGTGCTAGTGGTTTGGTTGTGGGGGGAGAGACCGGGGAGCTGTTTTTT
CDR3 protein: CASGLVVGGETGELFF

J gene: TRBJ2-4
clone size: .
V gene: TRBV29-1
D gene: TRBD1
CDR3 length: 14
CDR3 DNA: TGCAGCGTCCGCGACAGGGGAGCTTTAGACATTCAGTACTTC
CDR3 protein: CSVRDRGALDIQYF

J gene: TRBJ2-3
clone size: .
V gene: TRBV3-1/TRBV3-2
D gene: TRBD2
CDR3 length: 18
CDR3 DNA: TGTGCCAGCAGCCATACCGGGACTAGCGGGGGTAAAAAGGGAACGCAGTATTTT
CDR3 protein: CASSHTGTSGGKKGTQYF

J gene: TRBJ1-5
clone size: .
V gene: TRBV2
D gene: TRBD1
CDR3 length: 15
CDR3 DNA: TGTGCCAGCAGGCTAAGGACAGGGACGAATCAGCCCCAGCATTTT
CDR3 protein: CASRLRTGTNQPQHF

J gene: TRBJ1-3
clone size: .
V gene: TRBV9
D gene: TRBD1
CDR3 length: 15
CDR3 DNA: TGTGCCAGCAGCGTAGCTGGGACAGGGAGAAACACCATATATTTT
CDR3 protein: CASSVAGTGRNTIYF

J gene: TRBJ2-1
clone size: .
V gene: TRBV11-3
D gene: .
CDR3 length: 15
CDR3 DNA: TGTGCCAGCAGCCTGAGCCTAACCGGTTACAATGAGCAGTTCTTC
CDR3 protein: CASSLSLTGYNEQFF

J gene: TRBJ1-5
clone size: .
V gene: TRBV28
D gene: TRBD1
CDR3 length: 17
CDR3 DNA: TGTGCCAGCAGTACCCCTCCGGACAGGGAGGACAATCAGCCCCAGCATTTT
CDR3 protein: CASSTPPDREDNQPQHF

J gene: TRBJ2-2
clone size: few
V gene: TRBV7-8
D gene: .
CDR3 length: 15
CDR3 DNA: TGTGCCAGCTGGGAGGGGGGCGCTGGCACCGGGGAGCTGTTTTTT
CDR3 protein: CASWEGGAGTGELFF

J gene: TRBJ1-2
clone size: .
V gene: TRBV19
D gene: .
CDR3 length: 17
CDR3 DNA: TGTGCCAGTACCGAGGGGACCGCCGAATCCACTAACTATGGCTACACCTTC
CDR3 protein: CASTEGTAESTNYGYTF

J gene: TRBJ2-2
clone size: once
V gene: TRBV5-1
D gene: TRBD2
CDR3 length: 16
CDR3 DNA: TGCGCCAGCAGCTTGGTTACGGGATCTAGCGGCGGGGAGCTGTTTTTT
CDR3 protein: CASSLVTGSSGGELFF

J gene: TRBJ1-1
clone size: .
V gene: TRBV5-1
D gene: TRBD1
CDR3 length: 15
CDR3 DNA: TGCGCCAGCAGCCGGAACACAGGGGGCTACGCTGAAGCTTTCTTT
CDR3 protein: CASSRNTGGYAEAFF

J gene: TRBJ2-1
clone size: .
V gene: TRBV4-1
D gene: .
CDR3 length: 13
CDR3 DNA: TGCGCCAGCAGCCAAGAGGGCTACAATGAGCAGTTCTTC
CDR3 protein: CASSQEGYNEQFF

J gene: TRBJ1-1
clone size: .
V gene: TRBV2
D gene: .
CDR3 length: 15
CDR3 DNA: TGTGCCAGCAGAGGGGAAACAGGGAGGGGCACTGAAGCTTTCTTT
CDR3 protein: CASRGETGRGTEAFF

J gene: TRBJ2-2
clone size: once
V gene: TRBV19
D gene: TRBD1
CDR3 length: 15
CDR3 DNA: TGTGCCAGTAGATTCCGACAGGGGGGTTATGGGGAGCTGTTTTTT
CDR3 protein: CASRFRQGGYGELFF

J gene: TRBJ1-6
clone size: .
V gene: TRBV5-3
D gene: TRBD1
CDR3 length: 15
CDR3 DNA: TGTGCCAGAAGCCCGGGGACAGGGGATAATTCACCCCTCCACTTT
CDR3 protein: CARSPGTGDNSPLHF

J gene: TRBJ2-1
clone size: .
V gene: TRBV9
D gene: .
CDR3 length: 15
CDR3 DNA: TGTGCCAGCAGCGTCGAAGGGAACTCCTACAATGAGCAGTTCTTC
CDR3 protein: CASSVEGNSYNEQFF

J gene: TRBJ2-3
clone size: .
V gene: TRBV7-2
D gene: TRBD2
CDR3 length: 16
CDR3 DNA: TGTGCCAGCAGCTTAGTAGCGGGGGGGATCACAGATACGCAGTATTTT
CDR3 protein: CASSLVAGGITDTQYF

J gene: TRBJ2-3
clone size: .
V gene: TRBV4-3
D gene: .
CDR3 length: 15
CDR3 DNA: TGCGCCAGCAGCCTAGAGGGGGGTAGCACAGATACGCAGTATTTT
CDR3 protein: CASSLEGGSTDTQYF

J gene: TRBJ1-2
clone size: .
V gene: TRBV30
D gene: .
CDR3 length: 11
CDR3 DNA: TGTGCCTGGAGTGTGAACTATGGCTACACCTTC
CDR3 protein: CAWSVNYGYTF